This TCR beta chain is from a study of Ad26.COV2.S vaccination and SARS-CoV-2 variants. Whole-study results and caveats: The TCR breadth and depth analyses may have understated or missed part of the total T cell responses. Spike-specific TCR breadth was greater in vaccine than placebo recipients.

This clone has only a few counts. The antigen is undetermined. The CDR3 consists of 15 residues. Germline CDR1 and CDR2: MGHRA and YSYEKL. The V and J ends lost 2 bases and 5 bases, in that order; junction bases with no gene match: 5. Treatment: 19 received Ad26.COV2.S at low or high dose, single or two shots; 5 received placebo; per-sample allocation not given. Samples analyzed were those drawn on day 63 after the first vaccine or placebo injection. Measured with immunoSEQ multiplex PCR; TCRdb has only the in-frame clones, and not every one. The data show about 350,000 clones, roughly 90% seen once. The chain is built from TRBV4-1 and TRBJ1-5, with TRBD1 matching over 8 bases. This TCR derives from a person aged 18-60 years who received the Ad26.COV2.S COVID-19 vaccine or a placebo. The starting material was peripheral blood, obtained in a trial of Ad26.COV2.S vaccine versus placebo. The CDR3 here is CASSQSGQGHQPQHF. The CDR3 DNA is TGCGCCAGCAGCCAATCCGGACAGGGCCATCAGCCCCAGCATTTT.